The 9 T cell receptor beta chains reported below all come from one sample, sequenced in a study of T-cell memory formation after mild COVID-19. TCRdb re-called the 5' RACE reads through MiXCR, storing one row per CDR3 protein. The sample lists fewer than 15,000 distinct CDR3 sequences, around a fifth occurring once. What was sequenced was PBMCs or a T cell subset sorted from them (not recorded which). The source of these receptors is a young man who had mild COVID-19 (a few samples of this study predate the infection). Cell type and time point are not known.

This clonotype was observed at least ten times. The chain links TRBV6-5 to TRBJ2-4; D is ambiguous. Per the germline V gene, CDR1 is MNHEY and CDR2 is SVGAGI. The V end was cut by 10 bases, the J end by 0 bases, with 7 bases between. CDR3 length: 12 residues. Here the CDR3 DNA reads TGTGCCACCCGGGTAGCCAAAAACATTCAGTACTTC. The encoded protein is CATRVAKNIQYF.

As DNA, the CDR3 is TGTGCCAGCAGCAGAACCGGGGAGCTGTTTTTT. Its protein is CASSRTGELFF. This chain uses TRBV11-2 with TRBJ2-2; D is unresolved. V dropped 5 bases and J dropped 5 bases, with 3 bases sitting between them. The CDR3 extends over 11 amino acids. From germline, CDR1 is SGHAT and CDR2 FQNNGV.

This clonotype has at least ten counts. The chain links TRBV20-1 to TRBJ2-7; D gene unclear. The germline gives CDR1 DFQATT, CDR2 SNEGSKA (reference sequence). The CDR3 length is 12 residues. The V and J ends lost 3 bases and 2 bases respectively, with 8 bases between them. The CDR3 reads CSASTYTYEQYF. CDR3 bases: TGCAGTGCTAGTACCTATACCTACGAGCAGTACTTC.

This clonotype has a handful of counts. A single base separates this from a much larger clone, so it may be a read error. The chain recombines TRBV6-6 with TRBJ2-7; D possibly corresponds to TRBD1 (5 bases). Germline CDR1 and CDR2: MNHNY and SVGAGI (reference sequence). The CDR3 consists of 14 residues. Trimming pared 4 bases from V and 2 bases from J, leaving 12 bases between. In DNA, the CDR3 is TGTGCCAGCAGTTCCAGACAGATCACCTACGAGCAGTACTTC. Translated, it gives CASSSRQITYEQYF.

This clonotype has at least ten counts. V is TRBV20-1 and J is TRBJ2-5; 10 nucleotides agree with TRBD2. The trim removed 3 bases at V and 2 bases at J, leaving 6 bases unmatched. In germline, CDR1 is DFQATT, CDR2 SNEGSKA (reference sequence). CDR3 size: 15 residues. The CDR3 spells CSASPRTSGQETQYF. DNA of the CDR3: TGCAGTGCTAGCCCCCGGACTAGCGGACAAGAGACCCAGTACTTC.

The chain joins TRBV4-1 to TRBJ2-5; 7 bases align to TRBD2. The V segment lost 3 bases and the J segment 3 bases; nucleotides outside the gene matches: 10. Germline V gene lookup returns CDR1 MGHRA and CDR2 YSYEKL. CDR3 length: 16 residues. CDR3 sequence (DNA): TGCGCCAGCAGCCACCCCGCCCCCGGACTAGAAGAGACCCAGTACTTC. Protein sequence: CASSHPAPGLEETQYF.

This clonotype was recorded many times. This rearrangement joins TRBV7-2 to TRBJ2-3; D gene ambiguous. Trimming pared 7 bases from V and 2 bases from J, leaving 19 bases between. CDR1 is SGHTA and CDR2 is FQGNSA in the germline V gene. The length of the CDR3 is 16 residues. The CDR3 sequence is CASNQEVAASTDTQYF. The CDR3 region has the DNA TGTGCCAGCAACCAAGAGGTAGCAGCCTCCACAGATACGCAGTATTTT.

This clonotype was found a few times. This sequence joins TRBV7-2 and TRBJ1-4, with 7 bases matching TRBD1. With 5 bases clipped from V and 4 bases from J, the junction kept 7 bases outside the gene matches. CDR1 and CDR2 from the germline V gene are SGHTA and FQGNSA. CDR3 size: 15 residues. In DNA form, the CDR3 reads TGTGCCAGCAGCCCCTGGGACAGCGGTAATGAAAAACTGTTTTTT. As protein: CASSPWDSGNEKLFF.

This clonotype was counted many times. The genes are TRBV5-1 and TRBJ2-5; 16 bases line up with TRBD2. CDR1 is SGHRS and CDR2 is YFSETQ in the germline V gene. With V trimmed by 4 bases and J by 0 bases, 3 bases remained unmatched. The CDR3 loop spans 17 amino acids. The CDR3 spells CASSPGLAGGYQETQYF. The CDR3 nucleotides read TGCGCCAGCAGCCCGGGACTAGCGGGGGGGTACCAAGAGACCCAGTACTTC.